This is a list of T cell receptor beta chains from one sample in a study of blood T cell repertoires in COVID-19. Measured with immunoSEQ multiplex PCR; TCRdb has only the in-frame clones, and not every one. This sample yields a few hundred thousand clones, of which 83% are seen a single time; about 4.5% belongs to the top ten. The sample consisted of peripheral blood. The receptors come from a man aged 55 to 70 who had recovered from COVID-19. Each CDR3 is given with its conserved first and last residue. The D gene is left open where the match is weak. The size of a clone is reported for some rows only, either as once, few or many, or as a class for expanded clones.

.	TRBV11-2	.	TRBJ2-1	CASSLDARFHEQFF	TGTGCCAGCAGCTTAGATGCCAGGTTCCATGAGCAGTTCTTC
TRBD1	TRBV9	few	TRBJ1-6	CASSAGQGAYNSPLHF	TGTGCCAGCAGCGCCGGGCAGGGGGCTTATAATTCACCCCTCCACTTT
.	TRBV18	.	TRBJ2-5	CASTPTQETQYF	TGTGCCAGCACCCCCACTCAAGAGACCCAGTACTTC
TRBD2	TRBV5-1	.	TRBJ2-5	CASSLDGRLAQETQYF	TGCGCCAGCAGCTTGGACGGAAGACTAGCGCAAGAGACCCAGTACTTC
.	TRBV30	.	TRBJ1-2	CAWSPRTASYGYTF	TGTGCCTGGAGTCCCCGGACAGCCTCCTATGGCTACACCTTC
TRBD2	TRBV20-1	.	TRBJ2-7	CSASRLAGIYEQYF	TGCAGTGCTAGTAGGTTAGCGGGGATCTACGAGCAGTACTTC
.	TRBV18	once	TRBJ1-5	CASSPSRTGNSNQPQHF	TGTGCCAGCTCACCTTCCCGCACAGGGAATAGCAATCAGCCCCAGCATTTT
TRBD2	TRBV7-2	.	TRBJ2-1	CASSSSGLHNEQFF	TGTGCCAGCAGCTCTAGCGGACTACACAATGAGCAGTTCTTC
.	TRBV7-2	.	TRBJ1-5	CASSLVVGPEPQHF	TGTGCCAGCAGCTTAGTGGTGGGGCCGGAGCCCCAGCATTTT
TRBD2	TRBV30	.	TRBJ2-3	CAWSVLAGGPYTQYF	TGTGCCTGGAGTGTACTTGCGGGAGGGCCCTATACGCAGTATTTT
.	TRBV2	.	TRBJ1-5	CASSQLQGSNQPQHF	TGTGCCAGCAGCCAACTACAGGGAAGTAATCAGCCCCAGCATTTT
.	TRBV25-1	.	TRBJ2-5	CASLSRQETQYF	TGTGCGAGCTTGAGTCGGCAAGAGACCCAGTACTTC
.	TRBV5-1	.	TRBJ1-4	CASSQAGDRAEKLFF	TGCGCCAGCAGCCAGGCCGGGGATCGGGCGGAAAAACTGTTTTTT
TRBD1	TRBV18	.	TRBJ1-2	CASSPSGQGGSYGYTF	TGTGCCAGCTCACCATCGGGACAGGGGGGCTCCTATGGCTACACCTTC
.	TRBV5-1	few	TRBJ2-7	CASSIGGAYEQYF	TGCGCCAGCAGTATCGGGGGAGCGTACGAGCAGTACTTC
TRBD2	TRBV27	once	TRBJ2-7	CASSRSSGDAYEQYF	TGTGCCAGCAGTAGGTCTAGCGGAGACGCCTACGAGCAGTACTTC
TRBD1	TRBV5-1	.	TRBJ1-1	CASELDRGPNTEAFF	TGCGCCAGTGAACTAGACAGGGGGCCGAACACTGAAGCTTTCTTT
.	TRBV18	.	TRBJ1-1	CASSELRGNTEAFF	TGTGCCAGCTCCGAACTGCGGGGGAACACTGAAGCTTTCTTT
TRBD2	TRBV3-1/TRBV3-2	once	TRBJ2-1	CASSQWGGRVQGEQFF	TGTGCCAGCAGCCAATGGGGCGGGAGGGTACAGGGTGAGCAGTTCTTC
.	TRBV12-3/TRBV12-4	.	TRBJ2-1	CASRPRESNEQFF	TGTGCCAGCAGACCCAGGGAAAGCAATGAGCAGTTCTTC
TRBD2	TRBV18	.	TRBJ2-7	CASSPGLAGNEQYF	TGTGCCAGCTCACCCGGACTAGCCGGGAACGAGCAGTACTTC
.	TRBV11-2	many	TRBJ2-2	CASSFQGVGELFF	TGTGCCAGCAGCTTTCAGGGTGTCGGGGAGCTGTTTTTT
.	TRBV10-3	.	TRBJ2-7	CAIRTGSYEQYF	TGTGCCATCAGAACAGGGTCTTACGAGCAGTACTTC
.	TRBV6-5	.	TRBJ1-2	CASRNGLYGYTF	TGTGCCAGCAGAAACGGTCTCTATGGCTACACCTTC
TRBD2	TRBV11-2	.	TRBJ2-4	CASSLGLASGGLAKNIQYF	TGTGCCAGCAGCTTAGGCTTGGCTAGCGGGGGGTTAGCCAAAAACATTCAGTACTTC
TRBD2	TRBV7-9	.	TRBJ2-1	CASSLLAGNYEQFF	TGTGCCAGCAGCTTACTAGCGGGAAACTATGAGCAGTTCTTC
TRBD2	TRBV6-5	.	TRBJ2-1	CASRVPGRDYNEQFF	TGTGCCAGCAGGGTACCAGGGAGGGATTACAATGAGCAGTTCTTC
.	TRBV29-1	.	TRBJ2-1	CSVEARNNEQFF	TGCAGCGTTGAAGCTAGAAACAATGAGCAGTTCTTC
.	TRBV11-3	once	TRBJ1-6	CASSLDGQSNSPLHF	TGTGCCAGCAGCTTAGATGGACAGTCGAATTCACCCCTCCACTTT
TRBD1	TRBV10-3	.	TRBJ2-7	CAIRLGQGNYEQYF	TGTGCCATCAGGTTGGGACAGGGCAACTACGAGCAGTACTTC
TRBD1	TRBV2	.	TRBJ1-5	CASSVDRGAGQPQHF	TGTGCCAGCAGTGTGGACAGGGGCGCGGGTCAGCCCCAGCATTTT
.	TRBV5-6	.	TRBJ1-6	CASSLRSYNSPLHF	TGTGCCAGCAGCTTGCGCAGTTATAATTCACCCCTCCACTTT
TRBD2	TRBV24-1	.	TRBJ2-3	CATSDLQPSSYGGAGTDTQYF	TGTGCCACCAGTGATTTGCAACCCTCCTCCTACGGGGGGGCGGGCACAGATACGCAGTATTTT
.	TRBV5-1	.	TRBJ2-2	CASSLQGITGELFF	TGCGCCAGCAGCTTACAGGGAATCACCGGGGAGCTGTTTTTT
.	TRBV6-6	once	TRBJ2-5	CASSPTGAQETQYF	TGTGCCAGCAGTCCCACAGGTGCCCAAGAGACCCAGTACTTC
.	TRBV5-1	few	TRBJ2-4	CASSRDRDIQYF	TGCGCCAGCAGCCGTGACCGGGACATTCAGTACTTC
.	TRBV6-5	.	TRBJ1-1	CASSLVKRAEAFF	TGTGCCAGCAGTTTGGTCAAGAGGGCTGAAGCTTTCTTT
TRBD1	TRBV12-3/TRBV12-4	.	TRBJ2-1	CASSRDSNEQFF	TGTGCCAGCAGCCGGGACAGTAATGAGCAGTTCTTC
TRBD1	TRBV11-1	.	TRBJ1-1	CASSLGDRPNTEAFF	TGTGCCAGCAGCTTAGGGGACAGACCGAACACTGAAGCTTTCTTT